Presented here are 14 T cell receptor beta chains from one specimen sequenced in a study of regulatory T cells in long-lasting Graves disease (dated by TCRdb to about 2021). Library prep was done by multiplex PCR. These reads were obtained on an Illumina HiSeq 4000. TCR beta libraries were built with iRepertoire HTBI primers and Arm-PCR amplification of CDR3 regions. TCRdb passed the public sequencing reads through fastp at Q25 and MiXCR, retaining productive beta sequences. Every entry covers one CDR3 protein and lists the most common genes and DNA from its rows. Within this sample are 680,000 or so distinct CDR3 sequences, with 15% to 20% of them counted one time only. 15% to 20% of the sample is taken by the ten largest. Sample time point, as interpreted from the label and publication: newly diagnosed GD, antithyroid drugs for less than 3 months. RNA was extracted from PBMCs in TRIzol for both TCR sequencing and RNA sequencing.

This sample was shared with a second study, whose subject was T cells in Graves' hyperthyroidism and ophthalmopathy.

The material was peripheral blood mononuclear cells (PBMCs), obtained at new diagnosis, from a patient treated with antithyroid drugs. These receptors were collected from a woman under 40 with Graves disease. Donor details come from another sample of the same person, matched by shared clones.

The chain couples TRBV11-2 to TRBJ1-1, with 8 bases matching TRBD1. V was pared by 0 bases and J by 4 bases, with 13 bases of the junction left unmatched. Germline V CDR1 and CDR2: SGHAT, FQNNGV. CDR3 length equals 18 residues. DNA of the CDR3: TGTGCCAGCAGCTTAGATCGGCGCAGGGGGCATAGGTGCACTGAAGCTTTCTTT. Protein sequence: CASSLDRRRGHRCTEAFF.

This clonotype came up many times. The chain joins TRBV28 to TRBJ2-7, with D unclear. This CDR3 is built from 12 residues. Deletions cut 4 bases from V and 3 bases from J, with 7 bases between. Germline CDR1 is MDHEN and CDR2 is SYDVKM. The CDR3: CASSYADYEQYF. The CDR3 DNA is TGTGCCAGCAGTTACGCAGACTACGAGCAGTACTTC.

There are a few counts of this clonotype. A much more abundant neighbour one base away suggests this may be a read error. This rearrangement joins TRBV2 to TRBJ1-2, with TRBD1 as a possible D gene (5 bases). CDR3 size: 15 residues. V lost 2 bases, J lost 4 bases, and 14 bases lay in between. The germline V gene encodes CDR1 SNHLY and CDR2 FYNNEI. The CDR3, as DNA: TGTGCCAGCAGTGAACAGGGACCGGGAGTCTATGGCTACACCTTC. This gives the protein CASSEQGPGVYGYTF.

Only a few counts were recorded for this clonotype. The rearrangement uses TRBV3-1 and TRBJ2-5; D perhaps matches TRBD1 (6 bases). The CDR3 runs to 14 residues. Germline CDR1 reads LGHDT; CDR2 reads YNNKEL (reference sequence). Trimming removed 6 bases at V and 3 bases at J, with 14 bases between. The CDR3 spells CASRLTGYKETQYF. CDR3 DNA sequence: TGTGCCAGCAGGCTAACAGGGTATAAAGAGACCCAGTACTTC.

This clonotype was counted at least ten times. The rearrangement links TRBV20-1 to TRBJ2-7; 11 nucleotides agree with TRBD2. The CDR3 runs to 16 residues. V lost 3 bases and J lost 5; bases outside the gene matches: 12. Germline CDR1 and CDR2: DFQATT and SNEGSKA (reference sequence). The CDR3 DNA is TGCAGTGCTAGGACTAGCGGGACGAAGGGGACAGACGAGCAGTACTTC. Amino acid sequence: CSARTSGTKGTDEQYF.

The chain links TRBV5-1 to TRBJ1-2, with D tentatively TRBD1 (5 bases). CDR3 length: 18 residues. CDR1 is SGHRS and CDR2 is YFSETQ in the germline V gene. V was trimmed by 0 bases and J by 4 bases, leaving 22 bases between them. CDR3 bases: TGCGCCAGCAGCTTGGAGGGCCCCCGGCTGGGACGCGGCTATGGCTACACCTTC. This codes for CASSLEGPRLGRGYGYTF.

This clonotype was detected a few times. The chain joins TRBV18 to TRBJ1-2; 9 bases agree with TRBD1. CDR3 size: 14 residues. Trimming took 6 bases from V and 5 from J; bases not matched to a gene: 7. The germline V gene encodes CDR1 KGHSH and CDR2 LQKENI. The CDR3, as DNA: TGTGCCAGCTCCCCCGGGACAGGGACGTATGGCTACACCTTC. This gives the protein CASSPGTGTYGYTF. Looking up the rest from reference TRBV18 and TRBJ1-2 gives the full variable domain: NAGVMQNPRHLVRRRGQEARLRCSPMKGHSHVYWYRQLPEEGLKFMVYLQKENIIDESGMPKERFSAEFPKEGPSILRIQQVVRGDSAAYFCASSPGTGTYGYTFGSGTRLTVV.

This clonotype was picked up many times. The chain couples TRBV27 to TRBJ1-5; 12 bases fit TRBD1. CDR1 and CDR2 (germline): MNHEY, SMNVEV (reference sequence). V shed 4 bases, J shed 2 bases, and the junction held 6 bases outside the gene matches. The CDR3 contains 17 residues. CDR3 sequence (DNA): TGTGCCAGCAGTTCGGGGACAGGGGGCGGAGGCAATCAGCCCCAGCATTTT. Translation gives CASSSGTGGGGNQPQHF.

This clonotype has at least ten counts. The chain couples TRBV12-3 or TRBV12-4 to TRBJ2-5; no clear D. V was cut by 3 bases and J by 0 bases, with 11 bases left in between. This CDR3 contains 15 residues. CDR3 sequence (DNA): TGTGCCAGCAGTTTGCTTTACGCGTACCAAGAGACCCAGTACTTC. Translation: CASSLLYAYQETQYF.

A note on this clonotype: The junction does not match germline at one end; this may be a read error. The rearrangement uses TRBV6-1 and TRBJ1-6; tentatively, D is TRBD1 (6 bases). The CDR3 contains 15 residues. CDR1 and CDR2 from the germline V gene are MNHNS and SASEGT. The CDR3 loop reads CACSIVGPGDSPLHF. The CDR3, as DNA: TGTGCCTGCAGTATTGTAGGTCCAGGGGATTCACCCCTCCACTTT.

The chain carries TRBV6-1 and TRBJ1-3; no definite D call. This CDR3 spans 16 amino acids. Trimming removed 8 bases from V and 1 base from J, with 18 bases in between. Germline CDR1 reads MNHNS; CDR2 reads SASEGT. In DNA form, the CDR3 reads TGTGCCAGCGGAGAGGGCCTGTCCGGGTCTGGAAACACCATATATTTT. Its translation is CASGEGLSGSGNTIYF.

This clonotype has just a few counts. The chain has TRBV5-5 and TRBJ1-6; D unclear. This CDR3 contains 16 residues. The V gene's germline CDR1 is SGHKS and CDR2 YYEKEE (reference sequence). Deletions cut 4 bases from V and 7 bases from J, with 18 bases between. CDR3 sequence: CASSPVSGTVNSPLHF. In DNA form, the CDR3 reads TGTGCCAGCAGCCCAGTCTCGGGAACAGTAAATTCACCCCTCCACTTT.

The sample holds a few counts of this clonotype. This chain connects TRBV5-1 to TRBJ2-3; tentatively, D is TRBD2 (6 bases). The CDR3 totals 15 residues. Trimming took 2 bases from V and 4 from J, leaving 14 bases between them. Germline CDR1 and CDR2: SGHRS and YFSETQ. The CDR3 region has the DNA TGCGCCAGCAGCTTTGTCGGGAGTAAATCAGATACGCAGTATTTT. This translates into CASSFVGSKSDTQYF.

This clonotype has just a few counts. This chain links TRBV6-1 with TRBJ1-2, with 9 bases matching TRBD1. In germline, CDR1 is MNHNS, CDR2 SASEGT. Trimming took 3 bases from V and 5 from J; bases not matched to a gene: 7. This CDR3 spans 15 amino acids. In nucleotides, the CDR3 is TGTGCCAGCAGTGACCTCCCGGGACAGGGATATGGCTACACCTTC. This translates into CASSDLPGQGYGYTF.